This T cell receptor (beta chain) was obtained from a study of T cell responses to AZD1222 COVID-19 vaccine. TCRdb's copy holds only in-frame clones and misses some; the assay was immunoSEQ multiplex PCR. The sample shows about 140,000 clones, 93% of them seen only once. This CDR3 has 13 residues. The V end lost 5 bases, the J end lost 3 bases, and 10 bases lay between the germline ends. The germline V gene encodes CDR1 MNHEY and CDR2 SVGEGT. The V gene is TRBV6-2 or TRBV6-3, the J gene TRBJ1-1; no reliable D call. The sequenced sample was peripheral blood, obtained on day 0 of MenACWY control vaccination. The TCR sequence derives from an adult in good health. CDR3 DNA sequence: TGTGCCAGCAGTAGGGTATATGACACTGAAGCTTTCTTT. Encoded protein: CASSRVYDTEAFF.